This T cell receptor beta chain was recorded in a study of blood T cell repertoires in COVID-19. Germline assignment: CDR1 SGHDN and CDR2 FVKESK. The CDR3 spans 15 residues. After removal of 1 base from V and 8 bases from J, the junction contained 9 bases not matched to a gene. In the study's own analysis: From reference gene primer amplification, estimates of nucleated cell counts were derived. Repertoires were generated with immunoSEQ multiplex PCR, while TCRdb's copy carries only in-frame clones and drops some. For V, J and clone size, that table is used; D and trimming come from the DNA. Here the sample spans about 370,000 clones, about nine tenths being singletons. Study members were between about 18 and 100 years old and lived in some 22 US regions. Donors were grouped by their self-reported clinical history. In the 2 weeks before study entry, exposed participants met a COVID-19 case, which was PCR-confirmed or clinician-diagnosed.

The clonotype originates from a woman aged 40 to 50 who had been exposed to COVID-19. V usage is TRBV14 and J usage is TRBJ1-2; TRBD1 agrees at 8 bases. Material: PBMCs or T cells enriched from blood (not recorded which). CDR3 sequence: CASSQAPQGAGGYTF. CDR3 DNA sequence: TGTGCCAGCAGCCAAGCCCCCCAGGGGGCTGGCGGCTACACCTTC.